This T cell receptor (beta chain) stems from a study of shared clonotypes between healthy human individuals. Findings of the study overall: Rarefaction gave evidence that sorted-subset sequencing remained incomplete despite large depth. Genetic and exposure-history diversity was limited by the small donor number.

The repertoire was sequenced with immunoSEQ multiplex PCR; TCRdb's copy has only in-frame clones and lacks some. This sample has millions of clones; 95% occur once, and the top ten carry 0.1% to 0.15%. To note about this clone: Its antigen is unidentified.

The CDR3 covers 14 residues. From germline, CDR1 is MNHEY and CDR2 SVGAGI. V lost 7 bases and J lost 8, with 18 bases in between. Sequencing was carried out using naive CD4+ T cells sorted from blood. As for subset: CD45RA+ positively selected. The chain has TRBV6-5 and TRBJ2-1; tentative D call: TRBD1 (5 bases). The receptor comes from a man between 18 and 29 years old in good health. For the CDR3, the DNA is TGTGCCAGCACCCGCGTTTTAGACAGCGATGAGCAGTTCTTC. This translates into CASTRVLDSDEQFF.